This paragraph covers one T cell receptor beta chain sequence. Antigen unknown. No treatment of any kind had been given to any patient before thyroid surgery. This entry belongs to a study of metastatic and nonmetastatic thyroid tumors. As handled by the study authors: Between-group CDR3 differences, defined by clinicopathological status, yielded a distant-metastasis classifier for papillary thyroid cancer. Via MiXCR, TCRdb re-called the PCR reads. TCRdb, not the original authors, processed these V and J calls. The sample consists of roughly 4,100 clones, approximately 22% of them appearing once. This CDR3 contains 15 residues. Germline assignment: CDR1 MNHNS and CDR2 SASEGT. Trimming left V 0 bases short and J 7 bases short, with 10 bases between. Study-level points and caveats: Within blood and tumor, benign nodules reportedly had significantly lower TCR beta diversity than malignant thyroid tumors did.

This TCR was sampled from a male donor with papillary thyroid cancer or a benign thyroid nodule (not recorded which). Some clones in this sample may be carry-over from other donors' samples. The chain is built from TRBV6-1 and TRBJ1-6; no clear D gene. Source material: tumor tissue. The CDR3 loop reads CASSEAAGYNSPLHF. The CDR3 DNA reads as TGTGCCAGCAGTGAAGCAGCAGGTTACAATTCACCCCTCCACTTT.